Each of the 30 T cell receptor beta chains below was sequenced from the same sample in a study of T cell repertoires in cytomegalovirus infection. In TCRdb, the reads were re-called with MiXCR into one record per CDR3 protein. The profile shows 650,000 to 900,000 distinct CDR3 sequences, 29% of them singletons. No antigen has been assigned to these receptors. The source material was cultured CD8+ T cells from PBMCs, sampled from culture after CMV antigen stimulation. Every receptor here comes from a human donor in good health (CMV status not recorded). Some clones in this sample may be carry-over from other donors' samples.

The genes are TRBV6-5 and TRBJ2-3, with 12 bases matching TRBD2. Germline-derived CDR1 and CDR2 are MNHEY and SVGAGI. This CDR3 contains 16 residues. V lost 6 bases to trimming and J lost 2 bases; unmatched junction nucleotides: 6. The CDR3 spells CASSPGLAGPTDTQYF. CDR3 in DNA: TGTGCCAGCAGCCCCGGACTAGCGGGACCCACAGATACGCAGTATTTT.

This clonotype occurred many times. The V and J genes are TRBV7-2 and TRBJ1-1, with D possibly TRBD1 on 5 matching bases. Trimming removed 4 bases from V and 11 bases from J, with 8 bases in between. The CDR3 contains 10 residues. Looked up from germline, CDR1 is SGHTA and CDR2 is FQGNSA. CDR3 coding DNA: TGTGCCAGCAGCTGGGGCGGGGCTTTCTTT. Residues: CASSWGGAFF.

The V gene is TRBV6-5, the J gene TRBJ2-5; the D is unclear. CDR3 length: 14 amino acids. With 5 bases removed from V and 5 bases from J, the gap between germline ends came to 15 bases. Per the germline V gene, CDR1 is MNHEY and CDR2 is SVGAGI. The chain's CDR3 is CASSDSGGLETQYF. CDR3 coding DNA: TGTGCCAGCAGTGATTCAGGTGGATTGGAGACCCAGTACTTC.

A few counts support this clonotype. The chain is built from TRBV20-1 and TRBJ2-7; 7 bases map to TRBD1. Germline V gene data show CDR1 as DFQATT and CDR2 as SNEGSKA (reference sequence). The V segment lost 0 bases and the J segment 3 bases; nucleotides outside the gene matches: 8. This CDR3 region has 15 residues. The CDR3 DNA is TGCAGTGCTAGAGATCGACAGGGACCCTTCTACGAGCAGTACTTC. Translation gives CSARDRQGPFYEQYF.

This clonotype appeared a few times. The rearrangement uses TRBV19 and TRBJ2-1; D ambiguous. The CDR3 totals 15 residues. The V gene lost 3 bases and the J gene lost 4 bases, with 13 bases spanning the gap. Germline-derived CDR1 and CDR2 are LNHDA and SQIVND (reference sequence). CDR3 sequence: CASSIPSLLYNEQFF. DNA of the CDR3: TGTGCCAGTAGTATCCCGTCCCTTTTATACAATGAGCAGTTCTTC.

In this sample, this clonotype turned up once. The conserved closing phenylalanine or tryptophan is absent in this CDR3, likely reflecting a read error. The genes are TRBV6-1 and TRBJ2-2; 8 bases agree with TRBD1. V shed 4 bases, J shed 5 bases, and the junction held 3 bases outside the gene matches. CDR1 and CDR2 (germline): MNHNS, SASEGT. CDR3 length: 14 residues. The CDR3 nucleotides read TGTGCCAGCAGTGCCCGGACAGGGACCGGGGAGCTGTTTCTT. It translates to CASSARTGTGELFL.

A single count supports this clonotype. V and J are TRBV10-3 and TRBJ1-3; the D gene is possibly TRBD1 (5 bases). The V end lost 7 bases, the J end lost 0 bases, and 13 bases lay between the germline ends. This CDR3 spans 15 amino acids. Germline CDR1 ENHRY, CDR2 SYGVKD. CDR3 coding DNA: TGTGCCATCAAGGGGCGGGCAAGCTCTGGAAACACCATATATTTT. Amino acid sequence: CAIKGRASSGNTIYF.

In its sample, this clonotype was seen many times. The chain joins TRBV12-3 or TRBV12-4 to TRBJ1-1; TRBD1 is a possible D gene (5 bases). Trimming left V 10 bases short and J 3 bases short, with 33 bases between. CDR3 length: 19 residues. The CDR3 reads CATLSLSEEDPPGDTEAFF. In nucleotides, the CDR3 is TGTGCCACCTTGTCCTTGTCCGAAGAAGACCCGCCGGGGGACACTGAAGCTTTCTTT.

This clonotype was recorded a few times. This chain uses TRBV27 with TRBJ1-5; D is unresolved. CDR3 length: 17 residues. CDR1 MNHEY and CDR2 SMNVEV come from the germline V gene (reference sequence). V lost 2 bases, J lost 0 bases, and 14 bases lay in between. The CDR3 nucleotides are TGTGCCAGCAGTTTAACCGGGCCCTTATATAGCAATCAGCCCCAGCATTTT. Its translation: CASSLTGPLYSNQPQHF.

The chain joins TRBV29-1 to TRBJ2-4; no clear D gene. Germline CDR1 and CDR2: SQVTM and ANQGSEA. Trimming took off 4 bases at V and 1 base at J, with 11 bases between the two ends. The CDR3 sequence is 14 residues long. DNA for the CDR3: TGCAGCGTTGCGCACGTGGTGGCCAAAAACATTCAGTACTTC. Residues: CSVAHVVAKNIQYF.

V usage is TRBV10-3 and J usage is TRBJ1-6; possible D gene TRBD1, 5 bases. The CDR3 sequence is 16 residues long. Germline V gene lookup returns CDR1 ENHRY and CDR2 SYGVKD. V shed 3 bases and J shed 8 bases, with 17 bases lying between them. CDR3 loop: CAISDQGTPEYSPLHF. For the CDR3, the DNA is TGTGCCATCAGTGACCAAGGGACGCCAGAGTATTCACCCCTCCACTTT.

This rearrangement joins TRBV29-1 to TRBJ2-1, with 12 bases fitting TRBD2. This CDR3 comprises 16 residues. Germline CDR1 and CDR2: SQVTM and ANQGSEA. V shed 2 bases and J 4 bases; nucleotides not matched to a gene: 6. The CDR3: CSVEYATSGGYNEQFF. DNA of the CDR3: TGCAGCGTTGAATACGCGACTAGCGGGGGATACAATGAGCAGTTCTTC.

The chain couples TRBV6-1 to TRBJ2-1; D may be TRBD2 (5 bases). CDR3 length equals 11 residues. CDR1 and CDR2 (germline): MNHNS, SASEGT. The ends were cut back, 5 bases at V and 14 bases at J, with 13 bases in the middle. The CDR3, as DNA: TGTGCCAGCAGTAAAGGACTTACGGAGTTCTTC. It specifies CASSKGLTEFF.

V gene TRBV27 combines with J gene TRBJ1-6; no clear D gene. V was pared by 3 bases and J by 5 bases, with 8 bases between. The CDR3 length is 14 residues. The germline V gene has CDR1 MNHEY and CDR2 SMNVEV (reference sequence). The CDR3 sequence is CASSFALNNSPLHF. CDR3 bases: TGTGCCAGCAGTTTTGCACTGAATAATTCACCCCTCCACTTT.

This clonotype was counted many times. J is TRBJ2-7 and V is TRBV7-8, with D perhaps matching TRBD2 (5 bases). Trimming removed 2 bases from V and 3 bases from J, with 14 bases in between. CDR3 length equals 15 residues. Germline V gene lookup returns CDR1 SGHVS and CDR2 FQNEAQ. The CDR3 is CASSLTPLSDYEQYF. In nucleotides, the CDR3 is TGTGCCAGCAGCTTAACACCGCTTAGCGACTACGAGCAGTACTTC. Using reference TRBV7-8 and TRBJ2-7 for the parts outside the CDR3, the full variable domain is GAGVSQSPRYKVAKRGQDVALRCDPISGHVSLFWYQQALGQGPEFLTYFQNEAQLDKSGLPSDRFFAERPEGSVSTLKIQRTQQEDSAVYLCASSLTPLSDYEQYFGPGTRLTVT.

This clonotype showed up just once. This sequence joins TRBV19 and TRBJ2-1, with 8 bases aligning to TRBD2. CDR1 and CDR2 (germline): LNHDA, SQIVND (reference sequence). Losses at the gene ends were 4 bases for V and 0 bases for J; bases not matched to a gene: 2. This CDR3 has 15 residues. The CDR3 DNA sequence: TGTGCCAGTAGTACCAGCGGGGGCTCCTACAATGAGCAGTTCTTC. This encodes CASSTSGGSYNEQFF.

V is TRBV6-1 and J is TRBJ1-1; D is unclear. Germline-derived CDR1 and CDR2 are MNHNS and SASEGT. The CDR3 contains 13 residues. V was trimmed by 9 bases and J by 4 bases, leaving 15 bases between them. The CDR3 protein is CASVAGSVTEAFF. The CDR3 DNA is TGTGCCAGTGTAGCAGGATCGGTCACTGAAGCTTTCTTT.

Note on this clonotype: A much larger clone lies one base from this, so it may be a read error. The chain has TRBV7-2 and TRBJ1-6; 7 nucleotides line up with TRBD1. After removal of 4 bases from V and 6 bases from J, the junction contained 12 bases not matched to a gene. This CDR3 is built from 17 residues. Germline-derived CDR1 and CDR2 are SGHTA and FQGNSA. The CDR3, as DNA: TGTGCCAGCAGCTCTACAACTACAGGGGCCTGTAATTCACCCCTCCACTTT. It codes for CASSSTTTGACNSPLHF.

This clonotype was recorded a few times. The CDR3 is CASGSRPLEAFF. In DNA, the CDR3 is TGTGCTAGTGGTTCTCGTCCGTTGGAGGCTTTCTTT. The V gene is TRBV12-5, the J gene TRBJ1-1; D not resolved. The V end lost 4 bases, the J end lost 11 bases, and 14 bases lay between the germline ends. CDR3 size: 12 residues. Germline V lookup: CDR1 LGHNT, CDR2 FRNRAP.

A remark on this clonotype: A much larger clone differs from this one at a single base, so this may be a read error. The CDR3, as DNA: TGTGCCAGCAGCCCAGACCGATCCTACAATGTGCAGTTCTTC. Encoded protein: CASSPDRSYNVQFF. This chain links TRBV7-6 with TRBJ2-1; D remains unclear. Per germline, CDR1 SGHVS and CDR2 FNYEAQ. This CDR3 contains 14 residues.

This clonotype has just one count. The rearrangement links TRBV9 to TRBJ1-6, with TRBD1 identical over 9 bases. Germline-derived CDR1 and CDR2 are SGDLS and YYNGEE. This CDR3 spans 16 amino acids. Trimming cost V 3 bases and J 11 bases; bases outside gene matches: 12. For the CDR3, the DNA is TGTGCCAGCAGCGGTAGGGAGGGACAGGGCCACCCACCCCTCCACTTT. Translation: CASSGREGQGHPPLHF.

This clonotype was observed at least ten times. The V call is TRBV11-1, the J call TRBJ1-6; D may be TRBD1 (6 bases). Between the trimmed V and J ends, which lost 7 bases and 4 bases, there was a span of 11 bases. CDR3 length equals 14 residues. Germline-derived CDR1 and CDR2 are SGHAT and FQDESV (reference sequence). CDR3 sequence: CASTGQGYNSPLHF. CDR3 in DNA: TGTGCCAGCACGGGGCAGGGGTATAATTCACCCCTCCACTTT.

V and J are TRBV6-2 or TRBV6-3 and TRBJ2-6, with D unclear. The CDR3 spans 18 residues. V was shortened by 0 bases and J by 1 base, with 13 bases between the two germline ends. CDR1 MNHEY and CDR2 SVGEGT come from the germline V gene. In DNA, the CDR3 is TGTGCCAGCAGTTACTCGCTGGGGAAACGATCTGGGGCCAACGTCCTGACTTTC. Translated: CASSYSLGKRSGANVLTF.

The chain uses TRBV6-6 and TRBJ1-1; D unclear. The V gene lost 4 bases and the J gene lost 1 base, with 10 bases spanning the gap. There are 14 residues in the CDR3. The V gene's germline CDR1 is MNHNY and CDR2 SVGAGI (reference sequence). CDR3 DNA: TGTGCCAGCAGTTTTCGGTCGAGGAACACTGAAGCTTTCTTT. Its translation: CASSFRSRNTEAFF.

In this sample, this clonotype turned up many times. This chain uses TRBV7-8 with TRBJ1-1, with D perhaps matching TRBD1 (5 bases). Per germline, CDR1 SGHVS and CDR2 FQNEAQ. Trimming took 5 bases from V and 6 from J, leaving 10 bases between them. The CDR3 is made up of 12 amino acids. The CDR3 DNA is TGTGCCAGCAGCACCGGGACGGCTGAAGCTTTCTTT. This translates into CASSTGTAEAFF.

This clonotype has just a few counts. V gene TRBV12-3 or TRBV12-4 combines with J gene TRBJ2-1; 16 bases agree with TRBD2. CDR3 size: 16 residues. V lost 6 bases and J lost 5; bases outside the gene matches: 4. The CDR3 DNA reads as TGTGCCAGCAGCTGGGGACTAGCGGGGGGGGACAATGAGCAGTTCTTC. Protein sequence: CASSWGLAGGDNEQFF.

This sequence joins TRBV7-6 and TRBJ1-4; 8 bases match TRBD1. Trimming removed 5 bases from V and 12 bases from J; junction bases left unmatched: 11. Looked up from germline, CDR1 is SGHVS and CDR2 is FNYEAQ. The CDR3 covers 14 residues. For the CDR3, the DNA is TGTGCCAGCAGCCACGACTCGGACAGGGTACAACTGTTTTTT. This gives the protein CASSHDSDRVQLFF.

This clonotype appeared a few times. In DNA form, the CDR3 reads TGTGCCAGCAAGGGGGAAACAAGCTCCTACGAGCAGTACTTC. Translated, it gives CASKGETSSYEQYF. The chain couples TRBV6-1 to TRBJ2-7, with D perhaps TRBD1 (6 bases). Germline assignment: CDR1 MNHNS and CDR2 SASEGT. CDR3 size: 14 residues. Trimming shortened V by 7 bases and J by 0 bases, and 13 bases separated the two germline ends.

The chain links TRBV6-2 or TRBV6-3 to TRBJ1-4; D gene unclear. Trimming shortened V by 2 bases and J by 1 base, and 17 bases separated the two germline ends. Germline CDR1 and CDR2: MNHEY and SVGEGT. This CDR3 contains 18 residues. The DNA of the CDR3 is TGTGCCAGCAGTTACCCTACTCAGGAAACGGGAACTAATGAAAAACTGTTTTTT. Translated, it gives CASSYPTQETGTNEKLFF.

This clonotype has more than one count but fewer than ten. The chain couples TRBV19 to TRBJ2-1; D perhaps matches TRBD1 (6 bases). V shed 2 bases and J shed 3 bases, with 11 bases lying between them. Looked up from germline, CDR1 is LNHDA and CDR2 is SQIVND (reference sequence). This CDR3 region has 15 residues. The CDR3 nucleotides are TGTGCCAGTAGTATAAGTGGGGACAACTACAATGAGCAGTTCTTC. This sequence encodes CASSISGDNYNEQFF.